This TCR beta chain was recorded in a study of post-analysis software for immune sequencing data. Across the study: Several disease courses (relapsing-remitting, secondary progressive and progressive-relapsing) of multiple sclerosis were included. Whole-study results and caveats: Batch-mates among the samples co-clustered strongly by F measure. Significantly lower normalized Chao1 diversity was seen in multiple sclerosis patients than in controls.

This clonotype was observed a few times. As yet, its antigen is unknown. Tagging with unique molecular identifiers was a feature of the TCR beta cDNA libraries. The source material, about 0.95 to 11 million T cells, gave rise to approximately 520,000 cDNA molecules. TCRdb re-called the PCR reads with MiXCR, one entry per CDR3 protein. The table shows roughly 540,000 distinct CDR3 sequences, with around 34% occurring only once. The sequence came from a girl under 18 with multiple sclerosis. The specimen sequenced was blood.

The CDR3 sequence is CASSQDPGQTNTEAFF. The CDR3 DNA sequence: TGCGCCAGCAGCCAAGATCCGGGACAGACGAACACTGAAGCTTTCTTT. This chain links TRBV4-1 with TRBJ1-1, with 7 bases aligning to TRBD1. V shed 0 bases, J shed 1 base, and the junction held 5 bases outside the gene matches. This CDR3 has 16 residues. CDR1 is MGHRA, CDR2 YSYEKL, per germline.